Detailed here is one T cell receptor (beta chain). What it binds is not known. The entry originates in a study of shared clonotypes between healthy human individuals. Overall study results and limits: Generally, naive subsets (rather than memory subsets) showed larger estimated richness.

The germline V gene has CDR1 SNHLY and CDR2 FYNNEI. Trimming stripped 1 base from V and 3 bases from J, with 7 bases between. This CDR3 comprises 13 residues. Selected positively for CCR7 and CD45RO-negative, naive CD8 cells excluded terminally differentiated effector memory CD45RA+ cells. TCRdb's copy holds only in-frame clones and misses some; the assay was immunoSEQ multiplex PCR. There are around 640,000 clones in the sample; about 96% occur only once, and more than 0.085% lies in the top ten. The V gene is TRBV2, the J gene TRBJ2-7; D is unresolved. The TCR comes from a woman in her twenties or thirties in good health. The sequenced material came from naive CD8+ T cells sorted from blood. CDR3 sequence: CASSEVPSYEQYF. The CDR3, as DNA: TGTGCCAGCAGTGAAGTTCCGAGCTACGAGCAGTACTTC.